This T cell receptor beta chain was sequenced for a study of patients and donors after allogeneic stem cell transplantation. By share, this clonotype ranks as large. CDR1 and CDR2 from the germline V gene are WSHSY and SAAADI. V was clipped by 0 bases and J by 4 bases, with 10 bases between them. CDR3 length: 15 amino acids. TCRdb used MiXCR to reprocess the RT-PCR reads, holding one entry per CDR3 protein. In the table there are about 1,900 distinct CDR3 sequences, about 4.3% of which are singletons. This clonotype was sampled from a human donor who was either an allogeneic HSCT recipient or a stem cell or donor lymphocyte infusion donor (not recorded which). It is not recorded whose cells these are; they may come from a transplant donor. Sequences were obtained from blood, either unsorted or a sorted T cell fraction (not recorded which). The V call is TRBV10-2, the J call TRBJ1-5, with D maybe TRBD1 (6 bases). The chain's CDR3 is CASSESGHRNQPQHF. CDR3 DNA: TGCGCCAGCAGTGAGTCGGGACATAGAAATCAGCCCCAGCATTTT.